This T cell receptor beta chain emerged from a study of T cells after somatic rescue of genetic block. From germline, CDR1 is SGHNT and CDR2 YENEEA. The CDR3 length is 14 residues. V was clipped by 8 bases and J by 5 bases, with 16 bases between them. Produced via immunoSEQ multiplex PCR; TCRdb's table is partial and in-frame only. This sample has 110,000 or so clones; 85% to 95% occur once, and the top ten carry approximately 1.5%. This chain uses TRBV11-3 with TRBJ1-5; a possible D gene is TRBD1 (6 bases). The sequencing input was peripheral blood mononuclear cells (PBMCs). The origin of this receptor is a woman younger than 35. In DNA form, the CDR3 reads TGTGCCAGCGGGGCGGGACAAGAGGATCAGCCCCAGCATTTT. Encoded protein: CASGAGQEDQPQHF.